The 29 T cell receptor beta chains in this list originate from one sample, sequenced in a study of T cell responses to AZD1222 COVID-19 vaccine. Using immunoSEQ multiplex PCR, the repertoire was profiled, and TCRdb retains in-frame clones only, with some absent. The sample lists nearly 200,000 clones, about 93% occurring once. This specimen consisted of peripheral blood, obtained 28 days after the second AZD1222 dose. These receptor sequences come from an adult who received the AZD1222 COVID-19 vaccine.

J is TRBJ1-6 and V is TRBV4-1, with D tentatively TRBD1 (6 bases). CDR3 length: 16 residues. V shed 1 base and J shed 7 bases, with 14 bases lying between them. CDR1 MGHRA and CDR2 YSYEKL come from the germline V gene. The chain's CDR3 is CASSQAGGRVNSPLHF. The CDR3 nucleotides read TGCGCCAGCAGCCAAGCCGGGGGGCGGGTGAATTCACCCCTCCACTTT.

V is TRBV7-9 and J is TRBJ1-3; unclear D gene. Deletions cut 5 bases from V and 0 bases from J, with 23 bases between. Germline assignment: CDR1 SEHNR and CDR2 FQNEAQ (reference sequence). The CDR3 runs 19 residues. The CDR3, as DNA: TGTGCCAGCAGCCGAGATGGGGTCTGGGATGGGAGCTCTGGAAACACCATATATTTT. This encodes CASSRDGVWDGSSGNTIYF.

This clone was seen a single time. J is TRBJ1-1 and V is TRBV19; D uncertain. The germline gives CDR1 LNHDA, CDR2 SQIVND (reference sequence). This CDR3 contains 13 residues. V shed 6 bases and J shed 1 base, with 9 bases lying between them. CDR3 coding DNA: TGTGCCAGTAGCTCGCCGGGGAACACTGAAGCTTTCTTT. It yields the protein CASSSPGNTEAFF. Looking up the rest from reference TRBV19 and TRBJ1-1 gives the full variable domain: DGGITQSPKYLFRKEGQNVTLSCEQNLNHDAMYWYRQDPGQGLRLIYYSQIVNDFQKGDIAEGYSVSREKKESFPLTVTSAQKNPTAFYLCASSSPGNTEAFFGQGTRLTVV.

This rearrangement joins TRBV19 to TRBJ2-7, with TRBD2 matching over 11 bases. Germline CDR1 LNHDA, CDR2 SQIVND (reference sequence). The CDR3 is made up of 14 amino acids. V shed 6 bases, J shed 3 bases, and the junction held 4 bases outside the gene matches. The CDR3 loop reads CASRTSGDNYEQYF. CDR3 nucleotides: TGTGCCAGTAGGACTAGCGGGGATAACTACGAGCAGTACTTC.

The chain employs TRBV5-4 and TRBJ2-3, with D perhaps matching TRBD2 (5 bases). Germline V CDR1 and CDR2: SGHNT, YYREEE (reference sequence). This CDR3 comprises 16 residues. The V end lost 2 bases, the J end lost 0 bases, and 13 bases lay between the germline ends. The CDR3 region has the DNA TGTGCCAGCAGCTTACCGGACTTTTTGAGCACAGATACGCAGTATTTT. It yields the protein CASSLPDFLSTDTQYF.

The chain carries TRBV3-1 (or the pseudogene TRBV3-2) and TRBJ2-1; the D is unclear. Germline CDR1 is LGHDT and CDR2 is YNNKEL (reference sequence). There are 12 residues in the CDR3. V lost 3 bases and J lost 6, with 6 bases in between. CDR3 coding DNA: TGTGCCAGCAGCCAGGGCCCCAATGAGCAGTTCTTC. This encodes CASSQGPNEQFF.

The rearrangement uses TRBV2 and TRBJ2-1; no definite D call. V lost 3 bases and J 2 bases, leaving 8 bases between the germline ends. CDR1 is SNHLY and CDR2 is FYNNEI in the germline V gene. This CDR3 has 14 residues. The chain's CDR3 is CASSDRTAYNEQFF. The CDR3 bases are TGTGCCAGCAGTGATCGAACAGCCTACAATGAGCAGTTCTTC.

The rearrangement joins TRBV24-1 to TRBJ2-3; D might be TRBD1 (6 bases). Trimming took 4 bases from V and 7 from J, leaving 14 bases between them. The CDR3 runs to 14 residues. CDR1 is KGHDR, CDR2 SFDVKD, per germline. CDR3 amino acids: CATSDPGQSYTQYF. The CDR3 DNA reads as TGTGCCACCAGTGACCCAGGACAGAGTTATACGCAGTATTTT.

This clone turned up a few times. This chain uses TRBV5-6 with TRBJ1-3; tentative D call: TRBD1 (5 bases). The V end was cut by 4 bases, the J end by 0 bases, with 11 bases between. Germline loops: CDR1 SGHDT, CDR2 YYEEEE. This CDR3 comprises 15 residues. The CDR3 region is CASSVGTVSGNTIYF. Here the CDR3 DNA reads TGTGCCAGCAGCGTCGGGACCGTCTCTGGAAACACCATATATTTT.

This clone was found once. V gene TRBV19 combines with J gene TRBJ1-1; D call uncertain. Germline V gene sequence: CDR1 LNHDA, CDR2 SQIVND (reference sequence). The CDR3 runs to 13 residues. The V gene lost 5 bases and the J gene lost 0 bases, with 7 bases spanning the gap. CDR3 in DNA: TGTGCCAGTAGTTCCCAGATGAACACTGAAGCTTTCTTT. It encodes CASSSQMNTEAFF.

The genes are TRBV3-1 (or the pseudogene TRBV3-2) and TRBJ1-1, with TRBD1 as a possible D gene (5 bases). The CDR3 is 13 amino acids. Germline V gene lookup returns CDR1 LGHDT and CDR2 YNNKEL (reference sequence). The ends were cut back, 0 bases at V and 10 bases at J, with 12 bases in the middle. CDR3 residues: CASSQDYRTRAFF. DNA of the CDR3: TGTGCCAGCAGCCAAGATTACAGGACCAGAGCTTTCTTT.

The gene calls are TRBV6-4 and TRBJ2-2; the D gene is possibly TRBD1 (6 bases). Germline assignment: CDR1 MRHNA and CDR2 SNTAGT. This CDR3 has 15 amino acids. The V end was cut by 6 bases, the J end by 2 bases, with 13 bases between. The CDR3 spells CASSVGHSNTGELFF. The CDR3 nucleotides read TGTGCCAGCAGCGTGGGACACAGTAACACCGGGGAGCTGTTTTTT.

The chain joins TRBV6-6 to TRBJ1-2; D may be TRBD1 (6 bases). From germline, CDR1 is MNHNY and CDR2 SVGAGI (reference sequence). Trimming removed 0 bases from V and 0 bases from J, with 8 bases in between. CDR3 length: 15 residues. The CDR3, as DNA: TGTGCCAGCAGTTACTCGGGGGCCGCTAACTATGGCTACACCTTC. Translating it yields CASSYSGAANYGYTF.

The chain combines TRBV11-2 with TRBJ1-6; D gene uncertain. CDR1 and CDR2 from the germline V gene are SGHAT and FQNNGV. CDR3 length: 13 residues. V was pared by 1 base and J by 7 bases, with 5 bases between. The DNA of the CDR3 is TGTGCCAGCAGCTTAGTAGAGAATTCACCCCTCCACTTT. Its translation: CASSLVENSPLHF.

This rearrangement joins TRBV28 to TRBJ1-1, with D possibly being TRBD1 (5 bases). From germline, CDR1 is MDHEN and CDR2 SYDVKM. CDR3 length equals 15 residues. V lost 4 bases and J 4 bases, leaving 16 bases between the germline ends. In DNA form, the CDR3 reads TGTGCCAGCAGTTCTGCGTTTCAGGGTTTCACTGAAGCTTTCTTT. Its protein is CASSSAFQGFTEAFF.

The chain joins TRBV6-5 to TRBJ2-3; 9 bases align to TRBD1. V was clipped by 10 bases and J by 6 bases; unmatched bases: 11. Germline V gene lookup returns CDR1 MNHEY and CDR2 SVGAGI. CDR3 length: 14 amino acids. The CDR3 spells CATGQGFSLDTQYF. The CDR3 nucleotides read TGTGCCACCGGACAGGGGTTTTCTTTGGATACGCAGTATTTT.

The CDR3 reads CASSWGGEKLFF. The DNA of the CDR3 is TGTGCCAGCAGCTGGGGAGGTGAAAAACTGTTTTTT. The rearrangement uses TRBV5-5 and TRBJ1-4; D remains ambiguous. Per germline, CDR1 SGHKS and CDR2 YYEKEE (reference sequence). The CDR3 extends over 12 amino acids. V lost 3 bases and J 7 bases, leaving 7 bases between the germline ends.

The chain recombines TRBV30 with TRBJ2-2; 9 nucleotides align to TRBD1. The germline gives CDR1 GTSNPN, CDR2 SVGIG (reference sequence). Losses at the gene ends were 3 bases for V and 6 bases for J; bases not matched to a gene: 8. The CDR3 totals 15 residues. Written as DNA, the CDR3 is TGTGCCTGGAGCTCCCCGGGACAGGGTTCCGGGGAGCTGTTTTTT. It yields the protein CAWSSPGQGSGELFF. Variable domain in full (rest from reference TRBV30 and TRBJ2-2): SQTIHQWPATLVQPVGSPLSLECTVEGTSNPNLYWYRQAAGRGLQLLFYSVGIGQISSEVPQNLSASRPQDRQFILSSKKLLLSDSGFYLCAWSSPGQGSGELFFGEGSRLTVL.

This clone has a single count. The sample has other DNA sequences that encode this CDR3 too. The genes are TRBV7-9 and TRBJ1-1; a weak D match, TRBD1 (5 bases). This CDR3 comprises 14 residues. V shed 3 bases and J shed 5 bases, with 13 bases lying between them. Per germline, CDR1 SEHNR and CDR2 FQNEAQ (reference sequence). The CDR3 nucleotides read TGTGCCAGCAGCTTGGATGAACGGGGGACTGAAGCTTTCTTT. This gives the protein CASSLDERGTEAFF.

CDR3 protein: CASYLGALAFF. The CDR3 DNA follows: TGTGCCAGCTACTTGGGGGCGCTGGCTTTCTTT. The chain recombines TRBV28 with TRBJ1-1; D may be TRBD1 (6 bases). Germline values: CDR1 MDHEN, CDR2 SYDVKM. Trimming cost V 8 bases and J 11 bases, with 15 bases left between them. The CDR3 runs 11 residues.

Comments on this clone: One end of the junction varies from germline; a read error may be responsible. The chain carries TRBV3-1 (or the pseudogene TRBV3-2) and TRBJ1-5; D unclear. The CDR3 length is 13 residues. Per the germline V gene, CDR1 is LGHDT and CDR2 is YNNKEL (reference sequence). For the CDR3, the DNA is TGTGCCAGCAGCCCCCGACTCCTTCAGGCCCAGCATTTT. Its translation: CASSPRLLQAQHF.

The genes are TRBV10-2 and TRBJ1-2, with unresolved D. Germline CDR1 and CDR2: WSHSY and SAAADI. Trimming removed 2 bases at V and 4 bases at J, with 8 bases between. This CDR3 spans 13 amino acids. CDR3 nucleotides: TGCGCCAGCAGTGAGGTGGCAGGCTATGGCTACACCTTC. Amino acids: CASSEVAGYGYTF.

The chain recombines TRBV7-9 with TRBJ2-1, with 8 positions matching TRBD1. With 5 bases clipped from V and 8 bases from J, the junction kept 8 bases outside the gene matches. The CDR3 runs 14 residues. The germline gives CDR1 SEHNR, CDR2 FQNEAQ (reference sequence). CDR3 sequence (DNA): TGTGCCAGCAGCCCCGGACAGGGCATCGATGAGCAGTTCTTC. Translating gives CASSPGQGIDEQFF.

The genes are TRBV4-2 and TRBJ1-3; TRBD1 might be the D (5 bases). Germline V CDR1 and CDR2: LGHNA, YNFKEQ. V lost 9 bases and J 0 bases, leaving 9 bases between the germline ends. The CDR3 extends over 13 amino acids. The CDR3 bases are TGTGCCAGTCGGGACCTCTCTGGAAACACCATATATTTT. It yields the protein CASRDLSGNTIYF.

This rearrangement joins TRBV28 to TRBJ1-1, with D hard to call. The CDR3 is 15 residues long. V dropped 2 bases and J dropped 4 bases, with 14 bases sitting between them. Looked up from germline, CDR1 is MDHEN and CDR2 is SYDVKM. The CDR3 spells CASSLRPSRGTEAFF. The CDR3 nucleotides are TGTGCCAGCAGTTTACGCCCCTCCCGCGGCACTGAAGCTTTCTTT.

V and J are TRBV24-1 and TRBJ2-3; tentative D call: TRBD1 (5 bases). V gave up 1 base and J gave up 5 bases, with 12 bases separating them. CDR1 and CDR2 from the germline V gene are KGHDR and SFDVKD. The CDR3 has 15 residues. The CDR3 DNA sequence: TGTGCCACCAGTGATTTAGTTTCAGGGATAGATACGCAGTATTTT. Its translation is CATSDLVSGIDTQYF.

This chain uses TRBV29-1 with TRBJ1-1, with TRBD1 identical over 7 bases. The CDR3 totals 13 residues. Per germline, CDR1 SQVTM and CDR2 ANQGSEA. The ends lost 5 bases at V and 0 bases at J; junction bases unmatched: 3. CDR3 coding DNA: TGCAGCGTTCTGGGACAGATGAACACTGAAGCTTTCTTT. This encodes CSVLGQMNTEAFF. Variable domain in full (rest from reference TRBV29-1 and TRBJ1-1): SAVISQKPSRDICQRGTSLTIQCQVDSQVTMMFWYRQQPGQSLTLIATANQGSEATYESGFVIDKFPISRPNLTFSTLTVSNMSPEDSSIYLCSVLGQMNTEAFFGQGTRLTVV.

The chain employs TRBV7-2 and TRBJ1-5, with 9 bases aligning to TRBD1. Trimming cost V 5 bases and J 1 base; bases outside gene matches: 12. CDR3 length equals 18 residues. CDR1 SGHTA and CDR2 FQGNSA come from the germline V gene. The CDR3 DNA reads TGTGCCAGCAGCCCAGCCTTACAGGGGGCGGGAAGCAATCAGCCCCAGCATTTT. It encodes CASSPALQGAGSNQPQHF.

The CDR3 here is CASSPLAGPYEQYF. CDR3 nucleotides: TGTGCCAGCAGCCCCCTAGCGGGACCCTACGAGCAGTACTTC. This chain links TRBV2 with TRBJ2-7; 9 nucleotides agree with TRBD2. The CDR3 extends over 14 amino acids. The V gene's germline CDR1 is SNHLY and CDR2 FYNNEI. The J segment lost 2 bases and the V segment lost 6 bases, leaving 5 bases of the junction unmatched.